The 13 T cell receptor beta chains below come from one sample, sequenced in a study of beta chain features in type 1 diabetes. Expressed TCRB transcripts were sequenced, since all the RNA that had been isolated was reverse transcribed. The method was immunoSEQ multiplex PCR; TCRdb's version includes in-frame clones alone and lacks a portion of them. The table has 100,000 to 150,000 clones, around 17% seen once. For these receptors, no antigen is known. Broader study findings: In every one of the four CD4+ subsets, TCRB CDR3s were moderately but significantly shorter in Type 1 diabetes patients.

Sequencing was carried out using central memory CD4+ T cells from blood. These receptors all stem from a man aged 30-40 years with type 1 diabetes.

This chain links TRBV2 with TRBJ2-5, with 12 bases identical to TRBD2. The CDR3 extends over 15 amino acids. In germline, CDR1 is SNHLY, CDR2 FYNNEI. V was clipped by 5 bases and J by 1 base; unmatched bases: 2. CDR3 nucleotides: TGTGCCAGCAGTCGACTAGCGGGGGTCCAAGAGACCCAGTACTTC. Translated, it gives CASSRLAGVQETQYF.

The CDR3 DNA is TGTGCCAGCAGCTTAGTTGGGACTAGCGGGGTGAGCTCCTACAATGAGCAGTTCTTC. This encodes CASSLVGTSGVSSYNEQFF. This sequence joins TRBV7-2 and TRBJ2-1; 13 nucleotides agree with TRBD2. J lost 0 bases, V lost 1 base, and 6 bases had no gene match. Germline assignment: CDR1 SGHTA and CDR2 FQGNSA. This CDR3 spans 19 amino acids.

V usage is TRBV11-2 and J usage is TRBJ2-5; D ambiguous. This CDR3 is 13 amino acids long. Germline V CDR1 and CDR2: SGHAT, FQNNGV. The V end was cut by 0 bases, the J end by 13 bases, with 15 bases between. The CDR3 here is CASSLDPLADRYF. DNA for the CDR3: TGTGCCAGCAGCTTAGATCCCCTGGCAGATAGGTACTTC.

The table lists this clone with a few counts. The rearrangement joins TRBV30 to TRBJ2-6, with D possibly matching TRBD1 (6 bases). Trimming left V 4 bases short and J 0 bases short, with 13 bases between. This CDR3 region has 16 residues. Germline assignment: CDR1 GTSNPN and CDR2 SVGIG (reference sequence). CDR3 sequence (DNA): TGTGCCTGGATAGGGGGTTCCAACTCTGGGGCCAACGTCCTGACTTTC. It encodes CAWIGGSNSGANVLTF.

The chain employs TRBV2 and TRBJ2-1, with TRBD2 matching over 8 bases. The CDR3 is made up of 12 amino acids. Trimming at V came to 9 bases and at J to 3 bases, leaving 1 base not matched to a gene. Per germline, CDR1 SNHLY and CDR2 FYNNEI. The CDR3, as DNA: TGTGCCAGTAGCGGGGACTACAATGAGCAGTTCTTC. Its protein is CASSGDYNEQFF. Full variable domain (missing parts from reference TRBV2 and TRBJ2-1): EPEVTQTPSHQVTQMGQEVILRCVPISNHLYFYWYRQILGQKVEFLVSFYNNEISEKSEIFDDQFSVERPDGSNFTLKIRSTKLEDSAMYFCASSGDYNEQFFGPGTRLTVL.

In its sample, this clone was seen a few times. The V gene is TRBV7-2, the J gene TRBJ2-5; 7 nucleotides line up with TRBD2. This CDR3 is 15 amino acids long. V gave up 1 base and J gave up 0 bases; unmatched junction bases: 2. Germline V lookup: CDR1 SGHTA, CDR2 FQGNSA. The chain's CDR3 is CASSLGRGYQETQYF. The CDR3 DNA follows: TGTGCCAGCAGCTTAGGGCGGGGGTACCAAGAGACCCAGTACTTC.

The rearrangement joins TRBV15 to TRBJ1-5; D gene unclear. The CDR3 loop spans 15 amino acids. Trimming took off 0 bases at V and 0 bases at J, with 6 bases between the two ends. The germline CDR1 and CDR2 sequences are LNHNV and YYDKDF (reference sequence). CDR3 in amino acids: CATSRDPNSNQPQHF. CDR3 nucleotide sequence: TGTGCCACCAGCAGAGATCCGAATAGCAATCAGCCCCAGCATTTT.

Points on this clone: Other DNA sequences in this sample translate to the same CDR3. The rearrangement links TRBV2 to TRBJ2-5; no definite D call. Trimming took off 1 base at V and 4 bases at J, with 4 bases between the two ends. Germline CDR1 is SNHLY and CDR2 is FYNNEI. The CDR3 length is 12 residues. The DNA of the CDR3 is TGTGCCAGCAGTGAAGGGGGAGAGACCCAGTACTTC. Translation: CASSEGGETQYF.

This clone was picked up one time. The CDR3 spells CASSYRGQTGELFF. DNA of the CDR3: TGTGCCAGCAGTTACCGAGGACAAACCGGGGAGCTGTTTTTT. The chain joins TRBV6-5 to TRBJ2-2, with D possibly matching TRBD1 (5 bases). The CDR3 spans 14 residues. V was trimmed by 2 bases and J by 5 bases, leaving 9 bases between them. Germline-derived CDR1 and CDR2 are MNHEY and SVGAGI.

The chain links TRBV11-2 to TRBJ2-3, with TRBD1 identical over 7 bases. The ends lost 5 bases at V and 4 bases at J; junction bases unmatched: 6. Germline V gene data show CDR1 as SGHAT and CDR2 as FQNNGV. CDR3 length: 14 residues. CDR3 region: CASSPGQKADTQYF. The CDR3 DNA follows: TGTGCCAGCAGCCCGGGACAGAAGGCAGATACGCAGTATTTT.

This chain joins TRBV19 and TRBJ1-2, with no clear D. The CDR3 totals 12 residues. Trimming pared 8 bases from V and 3 bases from J, leaving 10 bases between. The germline V gene encodes CDR1 LNHDA and CDR2 SQIVND (reference sequence). The CDR3 spells CASQTWDYGYTF. CDR3 nucleotide sequence: TGTGCCAGTCAGACATGGGACTATGGCTACACCTTC.

This clone was counted a few times. V usage is TRBV7-2 and J usage is TRBJ2-7; either TRBD1 or TRBD2 may fit D (5 bases each). The V gene's germline CDR1 is SGHTA and CDR2 FQGNSA. Trimming shortened V by 0 bases and J by 3 bases, and 12 bases separated the two germline ends. The CDR3 is 15 residues long. The CDR3 DNA follows: TGTGCCAGCAGCTTAGCGTTAGGGGACCGCTACGAGCAGTACTTC. This sequence encodes CASSLALGDRYEQYF.

This clone was detected only a few times. The chain links TRBV6-5 to TRBJ1-3; no firm D call. Per germline, CDR1 MNHEY and CDR2 SVGAGI. Trimming removed 4 bases from V and 0 bases from J, with 10 bases in between. The CDR3 loop spans 15 amino acids. CDR3 loop: CASSLRRLSGNTIYF. For the CDR3, the DNA is TGTGCCAGCAGTTTGAGGCGGCTCTCTGGAAACACCATATATTTT.